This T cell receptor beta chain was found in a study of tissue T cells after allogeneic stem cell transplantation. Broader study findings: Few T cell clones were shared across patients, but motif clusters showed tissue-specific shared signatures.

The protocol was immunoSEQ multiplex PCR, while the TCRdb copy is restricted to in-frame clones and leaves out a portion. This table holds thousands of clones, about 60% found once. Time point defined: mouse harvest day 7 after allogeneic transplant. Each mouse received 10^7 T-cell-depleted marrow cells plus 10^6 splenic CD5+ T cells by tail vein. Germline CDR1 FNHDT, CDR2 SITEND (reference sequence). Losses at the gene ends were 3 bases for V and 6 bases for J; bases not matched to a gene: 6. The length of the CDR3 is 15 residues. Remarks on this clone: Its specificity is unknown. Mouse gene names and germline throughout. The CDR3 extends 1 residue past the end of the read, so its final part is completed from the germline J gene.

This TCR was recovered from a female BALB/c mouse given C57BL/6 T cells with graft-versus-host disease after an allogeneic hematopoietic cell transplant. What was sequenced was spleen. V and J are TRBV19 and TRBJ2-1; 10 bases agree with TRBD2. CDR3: CASSTSLGGRAEQFF. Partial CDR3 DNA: TGTGCCAGCAGTACCTCTCTGGGGGGGCGTGCTGAGCAGTTC.